This entry lists 32 T cell receptor beta chains sequenced from one sample in a study of technical replicates of blood from a handful of donors (dated by TCRdb to the late 2010s). The protocol used for the library was the immunoSEQ multiplex PCR assay. TCRdb obtained this table from immuneACCESS and retained in-frame rearrangements with V and J assigned. These tables miss some clones; where compared with another copy, unresolved V genes account for less than half of the shortfall, and the remainder is unexplained. The sample table lists 60,000 to 90,000 clones, just under 97% of them with a count of one. Roughly 0.2% of the sample is taken by the ten largest. Sequenced sample: T cells isolated from PBMCs. The receptors were sampled from a human donor in good health.

The chain uses TRBV6-5 and TRBJ2-7; D gene uncertain. This CDR3 has 13 amino acids. Deletions cut 2 bases from V and 3 bases from J, with 8 bases between. Germline lookup yields CDR1 MNHEY and CDR2 SVGAGI. The DNA of the CDR3 is TGTGCCAGCAGTTACGTCCCAGGCTACGAGCAGTACTTC. This codes for CASSYVPGYEQYF.

This chain connects TRBV7-8 to TRBJ2-6, with a weak D call TRBD1 (6 bases). The CDR3 sequence is 15 residues long. Germline assignment: CDR1 SGHVS and CDR2 FQNEAQ. The germline V and J ends were trimmed by 6 bases and 0 bases, with 9 bases remaining between them. The CDR3 loop is CASRNRVSGANVLTF. The CDR3 nucleotides read TGTGCCAGCAGAAACAGGGTCTCTGGGGCCAACGTCCTGACTTTC.

The chain couples TRBV5-5 to TRBJ1-2; TRBD1 matches at 7 bases. CDR1 is SGHKS, CDR2 YYEKEE, per germline (reference sequence). The CDR3 contains 13 residues. V dropped 0 bases and J dropped 7; count of bases not matched to a gene: 3. CDR3 protein: CASSLEGAFGYTF. CDR3 in DNA: TGTGCCAGCAGCTTGGAGGGGGCGTTTGGCTACACCTTC.

V and J are TRBV5-1 and TRBJ1-3; D uncertain. The CDR3 spans 14 residues. Germline CDR1 is SGHRS and CDR2 is YFSETQ. V was clipped by 0 bases and J by 0 bases, with 4 bases between them. CDR3 in DNA: TGCGCCAGCAGCTTGGGACACTCTGGAAACACCATATATTTT. Protein sequence: CASSLGHSGNTIYF. The variable domain in full, with the rest retrieved from reference TRBV5-1 and TRBJ1-3, is KAGVTQTPRYLIKTRGQQVTLSCSPISGHRSVSWYQQTPGQGLQFLFEYFSETQRNKGNFPGRFSGRQFSNSRSEMNVSTLELGDSALYLCASSLGHSGNTIYFGEGSWLTVV.

In the case of this clone: Here the CDR3 omits its conserved ending phenylalanine or tryptophan, so a read error is the likely source. V is TRBV6-5 and J is TRBJ1-1; D gene unclear. V was clipped by 7 bases and J by 1 base, with 7 bases between them. CDR1 is MNHEY and CDR2 is SVGAGI in the germline V gene. The CDR3 is 12 amino acids. The CDR3 region has the DNA TGTGCCAGCAACAACGGGAACACTGAAGCTTTCGTT. The encoded protein is CASNNGNTEAFV.

V gene TRBV19 combines with J gene TRBJ1-2; possibly TRBD1 for D (5 bases). The V gene's germline CDR1 is LNHDA and CDR2 SQIVND (reference sequence). The CDR3 extends over 14 amino acids. Trimming removed 4 bases from V and 4 bases from J, with 13 bases in between. Here the CDR3 reads CASSTEGLRYGYTF. The DNA for the CDR3 is TGTGCCAGTAGTACCGAGGGACTGCGCTATGGCTACACCTTC.

This clone showed up just once. The chain has TRBV27 and TRBJ2-7, with 8 positions matching TRBD2. J was trimmed by 4 bases and V by 5 bases; bases with no gene match: 13. CDR1 and CDR2 from the germline V gene are MNHEY and SMNVEV (reference sequence). The CDR3 length is 16 residues. CDR3 nucleotides: TGTGCCAGCAGTCCCACCATGGTAGCGGGGCGGTACGAGCAGTACTTC. Protein sequence: CASSPTMVAGRYEQYF.

The chain joins TRBV19 to TRBJ1-5, with D possibly TRBD1 on 5 matching bases. V was cut by 9 bases and J by 1 base, with 13 bases left in between. In germline, CDR1 is LNHDA, CDR2 SQIVND (reference sequence). The CDR3 loop spans 14 amino acids. This CDR3 reads CASTRGGSNQPQHF. The CDR3 coding sequence is TGTGCCAGCACAAGGGGTGGCAGCAATCAGCCCCAGCATTTT.

This rearrangement joins TRBV27 to TRBJ1-6; D not certain. The V end was cut by 11 bases, the J end by 12 bases, with 11 bases between. This CDR3 has 10 residues. Germline V gives CDR1 MNHEY, CDR2 SMNVEV (reference sequence). The CDR3: CACGLRPLHF. The CDR3 DNA reads as TGTGCCTGCGGGTTGCGACCCCTCCACTTT.

The rearrangement joins TRBV30 to TRBJ2-5; 10 bases line up with TRBD2. V was pared by 4 bases and J by 5 bases, with 13 bases of the junction left unmatched. The CDR3 runs to 16 residues. Germline CDR1 GTSNPN, CDR2 SVGIG (reference sequence). The CDR3, as DNA: TGTGCCTGGAACCCCGGACTAGCGGTATTACTCGAGACCCAGTACTTC. Protein product: CAWNPGLAVLLETQYF.

The genes are TRBV11-3 and TRBJ2-5; the D gene is possibly TRBD1 (6 bases). CDR1 and CDR2 from the germline V gene are SGHNT and YENEEA. Trimming removed 5 bases at V and 2 bases at J, with 15 bases between. The CDR3 sequence is 15 residues long. DNA for the CDR3: TGTGCCAGCAGCGGGCGCACCGACAGGCAAGAGACCCAGTACTTC. It yields the protein CASSGRTDRQETQYF.

V and J are TRBV18 and TRBJ2-2, with 7 positions matching TRBD2. V gave up 0 bases and J gave up 5 bases; unmatched junction bases: 6. The CDR3 spans 16 residues. Germline V gives CDR1 KGHSH, CDR2 LQKENI. The DNA for the CDR3 is TGTGCCAGCTCACCACCGGGCCGGGGGGAGACCGGGGAGCTGTTTTTT. Residues: CASSPPGRGETGELFF. Together with reference TRBV18 and TRBJ2-2, the CDR3 gives the full variable domain: NAGVMQNPRHLVRRRGQEARLRCSPMKGHSHVYWYRQLPEEGLKFMVYLQKENIIDESGMPKERFSAEFPKEGPSILRIQQVVRGDSAAYFCASSPPGRGETGELFFGEGSRLTVL.

The chain has TRBV11-3 and TRBJ2-1; D is possibly TRBD2 (6 bases). The CDR3 loop spans 14 amino acids. V was shortened by 2 bases and J by 3 bases, with 8 bases between the two germline ends. CDR1 and CDR2 (germline): SGHNT, YENEEA. The CDR3 DNA reads as TGTGCCAGCAGCTTATCCGGGAGCTACAATGAGCAGTTCTTC. It specifies CASSLSGSYNEQFF.

The J gene is TRBJ2-3, the V gene TRBV9, with D tentatively TRBD1 (5 bases). This CDR3 is 13 amino acids long. Germline CDR1 is SGDLS and CDR2 is YYNGEE. V shed 1 base and J shed 5 bases, with 8 bases lying between them. DNA of the CDR3: TGTGCCAGCAGCGTACAGGGTGGAGATACGCAGTATTTT. It translates to CASSVQGGDTQYF.

The rearrangement uses TRBV7-8 and TRBJ1-1, with 8 bases identical to TRBD1. Germline trimming cut 4 bases from V and 1 base from J; bases unmatched to any gene: 2. Germline CDR1 and CDR2: SGHVS and FQNEAQ. This CDR3 region has 14 residues. CDR3 region: CASSWGTGNTEAFF. In nucleotides, the CDR3 is TGTGCCAGCAGCTGGGGGACAGGGAACACTGAAGCTTTCTTT.

The genes are TRBV5-6 and TRBJ2-7; 10 bases fit TRBD2. V shed 0 bases and J 2 bases; nucleotides not matched to a gene: 2. Germline CDR1 is SGHDT and CDR2 is YYEEEE. The CDR3 loop spans 15 amino acids. For the CDR3, the DNA is TGTGCCAGCAGCTTGGCAGGACTAGCGGCCTACGAGCAGTACTTC. The encoded protein is CASSLAGLAAYEQYF.

This clone was counted a single time. This rearrangement joins TRBV7-9 to TRBJ2-5; D is uncertain. This CDR3 comprises 15 residues. V lost 2 bases, J lost 1 base, and 11 bases lay in between. CDR1 is SEHNR, CDR2 FQNEAQ, per germline (reference sequence). CDR3 nucleotide sequence: TGTGCCAGCAGCTTAATCCACTCCCTCCAAGAGACCCAGTACTTC. Translation gives CASSLIHSLQETQYF.

This chain links TRBV7-8 with TRBJ1-2, with 7 positions matching TRBD1. Germline values: CDR1 SGHVS, CDR2 FQNEAQ. The CDR3 runs 15 residues. With 5 bases clipped from V and 4 bases from J, the junction kept 10 bases outside the gene matches. CDR3 protein: CASSVYRGSSYGYTF. The CDR3 DNA reads as TGTGCCAGCAGCGTCTACAGGGGAAGCAGCTATGGCTACACCTTC.

The chain is built from TRBV4-1 and TRBJ2-7; TRBD1 matches at 10 bases. This CDR3 region has 17 residues. V lost 0 bases, J lost 1 base, and 6 bases stayed unmatched. Germline loops: CDR1 MGHRA, CDR2 YSYEKL. The CDR3 region has the DNA TGCGCCAGCAGCCAAGAATATCCGGGACAGGGGTCCTACGAGCAGTACTTC. Its protein product is CASSQEYPGQGSYEQYF.

The chain employs TRBV30 and TRBJ2-2, with D perhaps TRBD1 (6 bases). Deletions cut 3 bases from V and 6 bases from J, with 26 bases between. This CDR3 is 18 amino acids long. The germline CDR1 and CDR2 sequences are GTSNPN and SVGIG (reference sequence). CDR3 sequence: CAWSPLSPIRDTAGELFF. CDR3 nucleotide sequence: TGTGCCTGGAGCCCCCTATCTCCTATCCGGGACACGGCCGGGGAGCTGTTTTTT.

The chain has TRBV25-1 and TRBJ2-7, with D tentatively TRBD2 (8 bases). Germline V gene lookup returns CDR1 MGHDK and CDR2 SYGVNS. V lost 7 bases and J lost 0, with 19 bases in between. CDR3 length equals 16 residues. The CDR3: CASKGLGGPSSYEQYF. In DNA form, the CDR3 reads TGTGCCAGCAAGGGACTAGGGGGCCCAAGCTCCTACGAGCAGTACTTC.

This clone was detected once. This chain uses TRBV28 with TRBJ2-7; TRBD2 matches 13 bases. The CDR3 is made up of 17 amino acids. V trimming: 2 bases; J trimming: 2 bases; junction bases outside the gene matches: 6. Germline CDR1 is MDHEN and CDR2 is SYDVKM. CDR3 DNA sequence: TGTGCCAGCAGTTTAACCGGGACTAGCGGGAAGGCCTACGAGCAGTACTTC. Protein product: CASSLTGTSGKAYEQYF.

The rearrangement joins TRBV6-6 to TRBJ2-3, with 8 bases matching TRBD1. This CDR3 contains 15 residues. The V gene end was trimmed by 6 bases and the J gene end by 4 bases; junction bases not matched to a gene: 9. Germline V gene sequence: CDR1 MNHNY, CDR2 SVGAGI (reference sequence). CDR3 bases: TGTGCCAGCAGCCTAGGGACAGGAGGCCCAGATACGCAGTATTTT. Translated: CASSLGTGGPDTQYF.

The chain carries TRBV6-1 and TRBJ1-1, with D possibly TRBD1 on 5 matching bases. Between the trimmed V and J ends, which lost 4 bases and 7 bases, there was a span of 16 bases. This CDR3 region has 14 residues. CDR1 is MNHNS and CDR2 is SASEGT in the germline V gene. The CDR3 bases are TGTGCCAGCAGTGTAGATGGGGGGGACCGTGAAGCTTTCTTT. Encoded protein: CASSVDGGDREAFF.

The V call is TRBV4-1, the J call TRBJ1-1; TRBD1 might be the D (6 bases). CDR1 is MGHRA and CDR2 is YSYEKL in the germline V gene. The CDR3 covers 15 residues. V was clipped by 3 bases and J by 10 bases, with 21 bases between them. The CDR3 sequence: CASSQITGHPVGAFF. The CDR3 DNA sequence: TGCGCCAGCAGCCAGATCACAGGGCACCCCGTCGGAGCTTTCTTT.

The V gene is TRBV6-5, the J gene TRBJ1-1; TRBD1 aligns across 7 bases. V was clipped by 10 bases and J by 2 bases; unmatched bases: 13. This CDR3 spans 15 amino acids. The V gene's germline CDR1 is MNHEY and CDR2 SVGAGI. The CDR3 here is CATIPGGTANTEAFF. The DNA of the CDR3 is TGTGCCACAATACCCGGCGGGACAGCTAACACTGAAGCTTTCTTT.

The V and J genes are TRBV4-2 and TRBJ1-2; no clear D gene. Trimming left V 5 bases short and J 4 bases short, with 11 bases between. In germline, CDR1 is LGHNA, CDR2 YNFKEQ. The CDR3 is 13 amino acids. CDR3 nucleotides: TGTGCCAGCAGCGTACCACATGTCTATGGCTACACCTTC. Protein sequence: CASSVPHVYGYTF.

The V gene is TRBV7-9, the J gene TRBJ1-6; possibly TRBD1 for D (5 bases). Trimming took 2 bases from V and 12 from J, leaving 11 bases between them. The CDR3 is made up of 13 amino acids. The germline V gene has CDR1 SEHNR and CDR2 FQNEAQ (reference sequence). The CDR3 reads CASSLSGEGPLHF. For the CDR3, the DNA is TGTGCCAGCAGCTTATCGGGGGAGGGACCCCTCCACTTT. The variable domain in full, with the rest retrieved from reference TRBV7-9 and TRBJ1-6, is DTGVSQNPRHKITKRGQNVTFRCDPISEHNRLYWYRQTLGQGPEFLTYFQNEAQLEKSRLLSDRFSAERPKGSFSTLEIQRTEQGDSAMYLCASSLSGEGPLHFGNGTRLTVT.

V and J are TRBV28 and TRBJ2-2; the D gene is possibly TRBD2 (5 bases). The CDR3 contains 15 residues. Germline CDR1 and CDR2: MDHEN and SYDVKM. Trimming took 3 bases from V and 0 from J, leaving 8 bases between them. Here the CDR3 DNA reads TGTGCCAGCAGTTTCTGGCGGGCGAACACCGGGGAGCTGTTTTTT. Translating it yields CASSFWRANTGELFF.

This chain uses TRBV19 with TRBJ2-3; no firm D call. V was trimmed by 1 base and J by 0 bases, leaving 5 bases between them. The CDR3 runs 14 residues. The germline V gene encodes CDR1 LNHDA and CDR2 SQIVND (reference sequence). Here the CDR3 reads CASSIGASTDTQYF. CDR3 in DNA: TGTGCCAGTAGTATAGGAGCCAGCACAGATACGCAGTATTTT.

The chain employs TRBV19 and TRBJ1-2; D is unresolved. The V gene lost 7 bases and the J gene lost 0 bases, with 9 bases spanning the gap. Germline V gene sequence: CDR1 LNHDA, CDR2 SQIVND (reference sequence). The CDR3 spans 13 residues. Written as DNA, the CDR3 is TGTGCCAGTACAGGCCGAGCTAACTATGGCTACACCTTC. It codes for CASTGRANYGYTF.

The gene calls are TRBV10-2 and TRBJ2-3; D not resolved. Germline-derived CDR1 and CDR2 are WSHSY and SAAADI. This CDR3 comprises 16 residues. Between the trimmed V and J ends, which lost 0 bases and 0 bases, there was a span of 10 bases. The CDR3 sequence is CASSESTLLSTDTQYF. DNA of the CDR3: TGCGCCAGCAGTGAGTCGACTCTGCTTAGCACAGATACGCAGTATTTT.